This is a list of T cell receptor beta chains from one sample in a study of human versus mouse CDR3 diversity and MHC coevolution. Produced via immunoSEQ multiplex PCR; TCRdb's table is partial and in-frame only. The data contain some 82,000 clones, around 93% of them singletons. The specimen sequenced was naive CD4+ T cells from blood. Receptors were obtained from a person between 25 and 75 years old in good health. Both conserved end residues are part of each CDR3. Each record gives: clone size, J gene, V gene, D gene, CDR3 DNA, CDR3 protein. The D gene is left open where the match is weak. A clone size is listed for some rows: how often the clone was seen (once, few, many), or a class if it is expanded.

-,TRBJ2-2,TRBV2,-,TGTGCCAGCATTCGACAGGGAGGCAACACCGGGGAGCTGTTTTTT,CASIRQGGNTGELFF
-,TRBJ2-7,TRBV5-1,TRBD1,TGCGCCAGCAGCGCCCGGGACAGGGGCTACGAGCAGTACTTC,CASSARDRGYEQYF
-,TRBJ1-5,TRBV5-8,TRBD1,TGTGCCAGCAGCTTGGGACAGGGGTATCAGCCCCAGCATTTT,CASSLGQGYQPQHF
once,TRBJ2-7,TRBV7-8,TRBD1,TGTGCCAGCAGCTTAGGGACGGACAGGTCGGGCGAGCAGTACTTC,CASSLGTDRSGEQYF
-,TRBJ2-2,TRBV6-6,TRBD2,TGTGCCAGCATCGACGGGGGGGTTCAGTACACCGGGGAGCTGTTTTTT,CASIDGGVQYTGELFF
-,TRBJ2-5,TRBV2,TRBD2,TGTGCCAGCAGTGAAGGGGGTAGCGGGAGAGGCGAGACCCAGTACTTC,CASSEGGSGRGETQYF
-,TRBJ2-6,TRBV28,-,TGTGCCAGCAGTTTTGGGGCAGGGCAGATACCTGGGGCCAACGTCCTGACTTTC,CASSFGAGQIPGANVLTF
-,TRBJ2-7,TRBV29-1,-,TGCAGCGTTGAGCCCCGACAGGGAGGCTCGAGGGAGCAGTACTTC,CSVEPRQGGSREQYF
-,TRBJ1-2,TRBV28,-,TGTGCCAGCAGGGAGGGACGGAGGCTCTATGGCTACACCTTC,CASREGRRLYGYTF
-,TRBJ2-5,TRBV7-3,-,TGTGCCAGCAGCTTACAAGCTCGGTCGGAGACCCAGTACTTC,CASSLQARSETQYF
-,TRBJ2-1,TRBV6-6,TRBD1,TGTGCCAGCAGGCGACCGACAGGGGACAATGAGCAGTTCTTC,CASRRPTGDNEQFF
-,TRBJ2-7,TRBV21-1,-,TGTGCCAGCACGGGGGGCCTTGGGTACGAGCAGTACTTC,CASTGGLGYEQYF
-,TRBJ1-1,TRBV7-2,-,TGTGCCAGCAGCTTAGTAGACACTGAAGCTTTCTTT,CASSLVDTEAFF
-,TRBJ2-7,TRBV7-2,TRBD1,TGTGCCAGCAGCTTAGTTGGGGGACAGACCGAGCAGTACTTC,CASSLVGGQTEQYF
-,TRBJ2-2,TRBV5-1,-,TGCGCCAGCAGCCTAGTCGGTCGCGAAGGCGGGGAGCTGTTTTTT,CASSLVGREGGELFF
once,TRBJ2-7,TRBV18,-,TGTGCCAGCTCCCCTGCCTACGAGCAGTACTTC,CASSPAYEQYF
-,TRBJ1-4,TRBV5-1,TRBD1,TGCGCCAGCAGCTTAACAGGGGACCTAGATGAAAAACTGTTTTTT,CASSLTGDLDEKLFF
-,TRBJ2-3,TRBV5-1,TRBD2,TGCGCCAGCAGCAAGGCGGGAGCAGATACGCAGTATTTT,CASSKAGADTQYF
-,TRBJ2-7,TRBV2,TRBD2,TGTGCCAGCAGGTCGACTAGCGGGAGCTACGAGCAGTACTTC,CASRSTSGSYEQYF
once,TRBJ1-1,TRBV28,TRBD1,TGTGCCAGCAGTTCCCCGGGACAGCAATACCTCGAAGCTTTCTTT,CASSSPGQQYLEAFF
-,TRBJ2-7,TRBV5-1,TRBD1,TGCGCCAGCAGCTTGGCCGGGGGACAGGGCATCTACGAGCAGTACTTC,CASSLAGGQGIYEQYF
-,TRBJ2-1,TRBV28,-,TGTGCCAGCAGTTCCAGGGGACGGAGCTCCTACAATGAGCAGTTCTTC,CASSSRGRSSYNEQFF
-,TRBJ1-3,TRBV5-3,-,TGTGCCAGAAGCCGTCCCGGGACAACCGTCAACACCATATATTTT,CARSRPGTTVNTIYF
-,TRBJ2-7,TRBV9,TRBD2,TGTGCCAGCAGCCCAGCGGGAGGGATCTACGAGCAGTACTTC,CASSPAGGIYEQYF
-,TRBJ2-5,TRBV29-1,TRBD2,TGCAGCGTAGGAAATCCTAGCGGGAAACAGCAAGAGACCCAGTACTTC,CSVGNPSGKQQETQYF
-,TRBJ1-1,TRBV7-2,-,TGTGCCAGCAGCGCCGGAGGCAGAATGAACACTGAAGCTTTCTTT,CASSAGGRMNTEAFF
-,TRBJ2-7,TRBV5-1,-,TGCGCCAGCAGCTTGGGTAGGGGCCGATACGAGCAGTACTTC,CASSLGRGRYEQYF
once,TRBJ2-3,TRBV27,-,TGTGCCAGCAGTTCCTGGACCAGAGGGAACACAGATACGCAGTATTTT,CASSSWTRGNTDTQYF
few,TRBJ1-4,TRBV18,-,TGTGCCAGCTCACCACTAGGGGCGGATGAAAAACTGTTTTTT,CASSPLGADEKLFF
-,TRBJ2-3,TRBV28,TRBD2,TGTGCCAGCAGTTCTCCTAGCGGGAGGGGTGGAGATACGCAGTATTTT,CASSSPSGRGGDTQYF
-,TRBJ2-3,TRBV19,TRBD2,TGTGCCAGTAGCCAGCGGGGTGACACAGATACGCAGTATTTT,CASSQRGDTDTQYF
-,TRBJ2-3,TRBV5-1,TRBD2,TGCGCCAGCAGCTTGGCTGTACTAGCGGATAGCACAGATACGCAGTATTTT,CASSLAVLADSTDTQYF
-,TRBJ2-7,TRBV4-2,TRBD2,TGTGCCAGCAGCCAAGATGGGAGTACTAGCGGTTACGAGCAGTACTTC,CASSQDGSTSGYEQYF
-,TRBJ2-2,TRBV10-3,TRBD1,TGTGCCATCACTGGGACAGCCACCGGGGAGCTGTTTTTT,CAITGTATGELFF
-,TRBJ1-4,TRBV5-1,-,TGCGCCAGCAGCTCCGGACAGATGAATGAAAAACTGTTTTTT,CASSSGQMNEKLFF
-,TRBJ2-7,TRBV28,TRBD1,TGTGCCAGCAGTTTTGGCCGGGACAGGGTTTTC,CASSFGRDRVF
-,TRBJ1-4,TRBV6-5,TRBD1,TGTGCCAGCAGCCCGAGGGACAGTGGTAATGAAAAACTGTTTTTT,CASSPRDSGNEKLFF
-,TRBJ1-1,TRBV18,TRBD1,TGTGCCAGCTCACCCTCACCTGGGACAGGGGATGAAGCTTTCTTT,CASSPSPGTGDEAFF
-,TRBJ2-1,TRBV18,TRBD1,TGTGCCAGCTCACCACTTAAAGAGGGGACAGGGGTCAATGAGCAGTTCTTC,CASSPLKEGTGVNEQFF
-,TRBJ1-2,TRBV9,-,TGTGCCAGCAGCGTAGAGGGGAACTATGGCTACACCTTC,CASSVEGNYGYTF
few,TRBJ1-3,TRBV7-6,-,TGTGCCAGCAGCTTAGCTCCGACAGACTCTGGAAACACCATATATTTT,CASSLAPTDSGNTIYF
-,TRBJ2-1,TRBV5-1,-,TGCGCCAGCAGCCGGGACACAACCTACAATGAGCAGTTCTTC,CASSRDTTYNEQFF
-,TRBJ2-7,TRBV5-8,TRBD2,TGTGCCACCAGAAACCCAGCGGGGTCATGGTACTCCTACGAGCAGTACTTC,CATRNPAGSWYSYEQYF
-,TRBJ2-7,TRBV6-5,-,TGTGCCAGCAGGGTTGGGGGGGGCGTACCCTACGAGCAGTACTTC,CASRVGGGVPYEQYF
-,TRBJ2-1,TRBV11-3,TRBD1,TGTGCCAGCAGCTTGGGGGACAGGTCGGAGCAGTTCTTC,CASSLGDRSEQFF
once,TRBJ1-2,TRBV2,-,TGTGCCAGCAGTGAAGCCAGGCGGGGGGAGCGTAAGGGCTACACCTTC,CASSEARRGERKGYTF
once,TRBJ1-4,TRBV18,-,TGTGCCAGCTCACCTGGGACTAGAAATGAAAAACTGTTTTTT,CASSPGTRNEKLFF
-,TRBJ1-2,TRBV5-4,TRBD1,TGTGCCAGCAGCTCCCTTACCCTTACAGGGGACTATGGCTACACCTTC,CASSSLTLTGDYGYTF
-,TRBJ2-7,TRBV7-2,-,TGTGCCAGCAGCCTCAGGGAAAGTATACTCGAGCAGTACTTC,CASSLRESILEQYF
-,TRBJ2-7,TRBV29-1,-,TGCAGCGTTGGAGCAGGGAGGCGCGAGCAGTACTTC,CSVGAGRREQYF
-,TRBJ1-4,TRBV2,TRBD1,TGTGCCAGCACTAACAGGGGGCGAGGGGAAAAACTGTTTTTT,CASTNRGRGEKLFF
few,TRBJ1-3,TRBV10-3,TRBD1,TGTGCCATCACGTCCCGGGACAGGGCCCCTGGGACTGGAAACACCATATATTTT,CAITSRDRAPGTGNTIYF
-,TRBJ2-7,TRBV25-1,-,TGTGCCAGCAGTACCGTCGGGACCTACGAGCAGTACTTC,CASSTVGTYEQYF
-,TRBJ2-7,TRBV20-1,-,TGCAGTACAACAGGGCCCAACGAGCAGTACTTC,CSTTGPNEQYF